This section outlines one T cell receptor beta chain sequence together with its context. Its antigen remains unidentified. The CDR3 is 16 residues long. Germline CDR1 GTSNPN, CDR2 SVGIG (reference sequence). V lost 0 bases to trimming and J lost 1 base; unmatched junction nucleotides: 6. This table comes from immunoSEQ multiplex PCR, and its TCRdb copy is limited to in-frame clones, with some not included. The sample holds about 20,000 clones, around 85% seen once. The data were obtained in a study of chemoradiotherapy in HPV16-positive cancers. Study-wide points: Candidate HPV-specific clones and E7-related TCR motifs grew in tumor during treatment.

Sequences were derived from blood, sampled from a patient who underwent chemoradiotherapy. This TCR was recovered from a human donor with HPV-associated anogenital cancer. This chain connects TRBV30 to TRBJ2-5; TRBD1 aligns across 9 bases. The chain's CDR3 is CAWSVGLQGAQETQYF. The CDR3 bases are TGTGCCTGGAGTGTGGGGTTACAGGGGGCCCAAGAGACCCAGTACTTC.